The T cell receptor beta chain described here comes from a study of blood T cell repertoires in COVID-19. The CDR3 sequence is 15 residues long. V lost 2 bases, J lost 0 bases, and 8 bases lay in between. Germline values: CDR1 SGHTA, CDR2 FQGNSA. This table comes from immunoSEQ multiplex PCR, and its TCRdb copy is limited to in-frame clones, with some not included. The repertoire holds about 170,000 clones, with 60% to 80% as singletons. This clonotype was sampled from a man in his 70s with acute or convalescent COVID-19. The specimen sequenced was peripheral blood. V and J are TRBV7-2 and TRBJ1-5, with TRBD1 as a possible D gene (6 bases). The CDR3 DNA reads TGTGCCAGCAGCTTACAGGGGTATAGCAATCAGCCCCAGCATTTT. Protein sequence: CASSLQGYSNQPQHF.